This is a list of T cell receptor beta chains from one sample in a study of CD8+ T cells in alopecia areata. Only in-frame clones appear in the TCRdb table, and some are missing; sequencing was by immunoSEQ multiplex PCR. There are about 130,000 clones in the sample; roughly 61% occur only once, and 4.5% lies in the top ten. This specimen was CD4+ T cells sorted from blood, taken at week 0. These TCRs come from a human donor with alopecia areata. Each CDR3 is given with its conserved first and last residue. A D gene is named only where the DNA matches it firmly. The size entry is marked missing in some rows and otherwise reads once, few, many or a size class.

j_call,d_call,clone_size,v_call,cdr3_nt,cdr3_aa
TRBJ1-5,TRBD1,-,TRBV5-6,TGTGCCAGCAGCCGAGGGACAGGGGGCGTTAGCAATCAGCCCCAGCATTTT,CASSRGTGGVSNQPQHF
TRBJ1-2,TRBD1,-,TRBV7-9,TGTGCCAGCAGCTCTTGGACAGGGGATAGCTACACCTTC,CASSSWTGDSYTF
TRBJ2-7,-,few,TRBV7-2,TGTGCCAGCAGCTTAGTAGGTACAGGTTCTTACGAGCAGTACTTC,CASSLVGTGSYEQYF
TRBJ2-5,-,-,TRBV18,TGTGCCAGCTCAATTACAGCCCAAGAGACCCAGTACTTC,CASSITAQETQYF
TRBJ1-4,-,once,TRBV2,TGTGCCAGCAGTGAGGGCCTCTGGGAAAAACTGTTTTTT,CASSEGLWEKLFF
TRBJ1-1,-,-,TRBV4-3,TGCGCCAGCAGCCAAAGGACACATCCGAACACTGAAGCTTTCTTT,CASSQRTHPNTEAFF
TRBJ1-2,-,-,TRBV5-6,TGTGCCAGCAGGGAGTGGGGTTCACCCACCCCATCTAACTATGGCTACACCTTC,CASREWGSPTPSNYGYTF
TRBJ2-5,-,-,TRBV27,TGTGCCAGCAGTACGGGGGTGGGAGAGACCCAGTACTTC,CASSTGVGETQYF
TRBJ2-7,-,few,TRBV7-2,TGTGCCAGCAGCTTACTAGCGACTCTGGACGAGCAGTACTTC,CASSLLATLDEQYF
TRBJ2-5,TRBD2,-,TRBV18,TGTGCCAGCTCACCACCAAGCACGGGACTAGAGACAAAGACCCAGTACTTC,CASSPPSTGLETKTQYF
TRBJ1-1,-,-,TRBV18,TGTGCCAGCTCACCATCGCAACAGGGTAGCGGTTTGACTTTCTTT,CASSPSQQGSGLTFF
TRBJ2-1,-,few,TRBV4-1,TGCGCCAGCAGCCGGGGACCCCTTGATGAGCAGTTCTTC,CASSRGPLDEQFF
TRBJ1-2,-,-,TRBV6-5,TGTGCCAGCAGTTATGGGGACGGTATAAACTATGGCTACACCTTC,CASSYGDGINYGYTF
TRBJ2-2,-,few,TRBV2,TGTGCCAGCAGTTTAGACACCGGGGAGCTGTTTTTT,CASSLDTGELFF
TRBJ2-5,TRBD2,-,TRBV5-1,TGCGCCAGCAGCTTGGGAGGTCTAGCGGGAGTAGAGACCCAGTACTTC,CASSLGGLAGVETQYF
TRBJ2-7,TRBD2,-,TRBV5-1,TGCGCCAGCAGCTTGGCCGTCGGTAGCGGGGACCCCTACGAGCAGTACTTC,CASSLAVGSGDPYEQYF
TRBJ2-5,TRBD1,-,TRBV4-1,TGCGCCAGCAGCCAAGACGACAGGGAGGAGACCCAGTACTTC,CASSQDDREETQYF
TRBJ2-5,TRBD1,-,TRBV7-2,TGTGCCAGCAGCTTAGAATCAGGGCCAGGGGGAGAGGAGACCCAGTACTTC,CASSLESGPGGEETQYF
TRBJ2-5,TRBD2,-,TRBV5-1,TGCGCCAGCAGCCCGTCTAGCGGGCCTGTAGTGACCCAGTACTTC,CASSPSSGPVVTQYF
TRBJ2-7,-,-,TRBV27,TGTGCCAGCAGTTTAGGGGGCCACTACGAGCAGTACTTC,CASSLGGHYEQYF
TRBJ2-1,TRBD2,few,TRBV7-9,TGTGCCAGCAGCTTAGGGCAGACTAGCGGGGGGCCGAATGAGCAGTTCTTC,CASSLGQTSGGPNEQFF
TRBJ2-2,-,few,TRBV7-9,TGTGCCAGCAGCCCCCAAATTGAGAACACCGGGGAGCTGTTTTTT,CASSPQIENTGELFF
TRBJ1-1,-,-,TRBV2,TGTGCCAGCTCGATAGCCATGAACACTGAAGCTTTCTTT,CASSIAMNTEAFF
TRBJ2-2,-,few,TRBV7-2,TGTGCCAGCACCCGGGACTTGAACACCGGGGAGCTGTTTTTT,CASTRDLNTGELFF
TRBJ2-1,-,few,TRBV10-3,TGTGCCATCAGTGCCCCGGGACGGTACAATGAGCAGTTCTTC,CAISAPGRYNEQFF
TRBJ1-5,-,-,TRBV14,TGTGCCAGCAGCCAAGATATCAATCAGCCCCAGCATTTT,CASSQDINQPQHF
TRBJ2-7,-,few,TRBV7-2,TGTGCCAGCAGCGCCGCCTCAGGGGCTTTCTACGAGCAGTACTTC,CASSAASGAFYEQYF
TRBJ1-1,-,-,TRBV4-1,TGCGCCAGCAGCCAAGATCGATGGTCTGGGGCAGGGATGAACACTGAAGCTTTCTTT,CASSQDRWSGAGMNTEAFF
TRBJ2-1,TRBD1,-,TRBV7-2,TGTGCCAGCAGCTTTGGGACAGCTTTCCACAATGAGCAGTTCTTC,CASSFGTAFHNEQFF
TRBJ2-7,TRBD2,once,TRBV9,TGTGCCAGCAGCCAAACGGGACTAGCGTCCTACGAGCAGTACTTC,CASSQTGLASYEQYF
TRBJ2-7,-,many,TRBV18,TGTGCCAGCTCACCTGGGGCCAGGGCTGCCTACGAGCAGTACTTC,CASSPGARAAYEQYF
TRBJ2-7,-,-,TRBV5-1,TGCGCCAGCAGCTTGACGAGACAGAGCTCCTACGAGCAGTACTTC,CASSLTRQSSYEQYF
TRBJ2-2,-,-,TRBV5-1,TGCGCCAGCAGCGGTGAGGGGAACACCGGGGAGCTGTTTTTT,CASSGEGNTGELFF
TRBJ1-2,TRBD1,-,TRBV5-1,TGCGCCAGCAGCGTGGGACAGGGCGGTGGCTACACCTTC,CASSVGQGGGYTF
TRBJ1-1,-,-,TRBV5-1,TGCGCCAGCAGCTTGGCCACAGGAGAGGTCACTGAAGCTTTCTTT,CASSLATGEVTEAFF
TRBJ1-1,-,few,TRBV7-8,TGTGCCAGCAGCTTAGGTTTAGGGAAGCGGGCTGAAGCTTTCTTT,CASSLGLGKRAEAFF
TRBJ2-1,TRBD1,-,TRBV28,TGTGCCAGCAGTTCACCCGTGACAGGGGGTAATGTCTTC,CASSSPVTGGNVF
TRBJ1-5,-,-,TRBV6-4,TGTGCCAGCAGTCGGTCGTGGGATCAGCCCCAGCATTTT,CASSRSWDQPQHF
TRBJ1-5,-,-,TRBV5-1,TGCGCCAGCAGCCCGGACGGAGGGGGCAATCAGCCCCAGCATTTT,CASSPDGGGNQPQHF
TRBJ1-2,-,once,TRBV9,TGTGCCAGCAGCCCTGCGAATTCTAACTATGGCTACACCTTC,CASSPANSNYGYTF
TRBJ1-2,TRBD1,-,TRBV18,TGTGCCAGCTCTACGGGGACAGGGCGTTATGGCTACACCTTC,CASSTGTGRYGYTF
TRBJ2-2,-,-,TRBV10-3,TGTGCCACCTATACTCGACACTCCACCGGGGAGCTGTTTTTT,CATYTRHSTGELFF
TRBJ1-1,-,-,TRBV28,TGTGCCAGCAGTTCCATAACGCCTGGGGGGCACACTGAAGCTTTCTTT,CASSSITPGGHTEAFF
TRBJ2-6,-,-,TRBV19,TGTGCCAGTAGGGACTTCTCCTCTGGGGCCAACGTCCTGACTTTC,CASRDFSSGANVLTF
TRBJ1-6,-,-,TRBV5-1,TGCGCCAGCAGCTTGGCCTCGTCAGATTCACCCCTCCACTTT,CASSLASSDSPLHF
TRBJ1-1,-,-,TRBV5-1,TGCGCCAGCAGAGTGGAGTCTGAAGCTTTCTTT,CASRVESEAFF
TRBJ2-5,TRBD2,-,TRBV7-2,TGTGCCAGCAGCTTGGGACTAGCCAGCACTCCGACCCAGTACTTC,CASSLGLASTPTQYF
TRBJ2-1,-,-,TRBV4-3,TGCGCCAGCAGCCAAGCTGACAGCGCTGAGCAGTTCTTC,CASSQADSAEQFF
TRBJ2-7,TRBD1,-,TRBV10-3,TGTGCCATCAGTAATCCGGGACAGGGACCCTACGAGCAGTACTTC,CAISNPGQGPYEQYF
TRBJ2-1,TRBD2,few,TRBV27,TGTGCCAGCAGTTCCCTCGGACTAGCGGGGCAAAATGAGCAGTTCTTC,CASSSLGLAGQNEQFF
TRBJ2-3,-,-,TRBV27,TGTGCCAGCAGTTTGAGGCCGGTCTTTCATCAAGATACGCAGTATTTT,CASSLRPVFHQDTQYF
TRBJ2-7,TRBD1,few,TRBV29-1,TGCAGCGTTGAGCGGACAGGGGGCTACGAGCAGTACTTC,CSVERTGGYEQYF
TRBJ1-5,TRBD1,-,TRBV7-3,TGTGCCAGCAGCTTAATTGGGGGACAGGGGGGGCAGCCCCAGCATTTT,CASSLIGGQGGQPQHF
TRBJ1-2,-,once,TRBV10-3,TGTGCCATCAGTGAGTCTTTGGGCCAATCCTGGGGCTACACCTTC,CAISESLGQSWGYTF
TRBJ1-5,-,-,TRBV6-6,TGTGCCAGCAGTTCCCCCGTGGGGGGGGACAATCAGCCCCAGCATTTT,CASSSPVGGDNQPQHF